Below, one T cell receptor (beta chain) is given with its context. The target antigen is unknown. This sample was taken from a study of tumor and adjacent non-tumor tissue in lung cancer. Study-wide context: There were about twelve adenocarcinoma, a couple of squamous cell carcinoma and 1 small cell lung cancer cases. The patients, 10 to 11 men and about 5 women, were roughly 30 to 85 with stage I to III disease.

The template was RNA from unsorted bulk tissue. This non-tumor lung sample came from over 3 cm beyond the tumor edge. From germline, CDR1 is SGHRS and CDR2 YFSETQ. V dropped 4 bases and J dropped 4; count of bases not matched to a gene: 7. The CDR3 covers 14 residues. A modified ARM-PCR protocol with three rounds of nested PCR amplified TCRbeta. MiXCR, run by TCRdb on the multiplex PCR reads, gives a single entry per CDR3 protein. The sample includes tens of thousands of distinct CDR3 sequences, approximately 60% of them seen just once. Study-wide points: Top 100 clones took a larger repertoire share in normal lung. Significantly higher TCR diversity was found in tumor than normal lung.

The chain recombines TRBV5-1 with TRBJ2-7, with TRBD1 matching over 8 bases. The source material was distant non-tumor lung tissue. This receptor was taken from a woman aged 40-49 years with non-small cell lung cancer. The CDR3 sequence is CASSPKQGAYEQYF. The CDR3 nucleotides read TGCGCCAGCAGCCCCAAGCAGGGGGCGTACGAGCAGTACTTC.